This T cell receptor (beta chain) was sequenced during a study of cytomegalovirus exposure and HLA in healthy donors. Study as a whole: An early data release held approximately 85 million unique TCRs from HLA-typed donors. Study-level results: TCR beta V- and J-gene trimming was later associated with a missense DCLRE1C variant. Immune exposure data for these donors was limited to CMV serostatus.

With regard to this clone: Its antigen is as yet unknown.

In germline, CDR1 is LNHDA, CDR2 SQIVND (reference sequence). Deletions cut 2 bases from V and 6 bases from J, with 14 bases between. The CDR3 is 15 amino acids. 13 Jbeta primers and 60 Vbeta primers were used for the PCR. Generated by immunoSEQ multiplex PCR, the TCRdb table keeps only in-frame clones and is missing some. The data show about 160,000 clones, 75% to 85% seen once. The gene calls are TRBV19 and TRBJ2-1; D possibly corresponds to TRBD1 (5 bases). The sequenced sample was PBMCs. The TCR was taken from a woman in her fifties or sixties in good health and CMV-seronegative. CDR3 coding DNA: TGTGCCAGTAGTATATCTGCGCAGGGTGGCAATGAGCAGTTCTTC. Translated, it gives CASSISAQGGNEQFF.